The subject of this entry is one TCR beta chain. Its antigen is not yet known. No base quality values were provided; no much bigger clone lies one nucleotide off. These data belong to a study of T cell responses to AZD1222 COVID-19 vaccine (dated by TCRdb to the early 2020s). About the study as a whole: TCR sequencing was performed for 230 to 250 trial participants, of whom some 200 were given two doses of AZD1222 and some 25 were given two doses of MenACWY control vaccine. Trial participants were enrolled by age into 18-55, 56-69 and 70-plus year subgroups, with around 150, 28 and 57 TCR-sequenced participants respectively.

The time point label on this specimen signifies: about 28 days (+/-7) after the second vaccine dose. AZD1222 recipients given second doses at about 4 weeks or at about 12 weeks were pooled, since spike-specific TCR depth and breadth were not found to differ between the two schedules. Vaccinee samples came from UK trials COV001 and COV002, including a single-blind randomized controlled phase 2/3 trial of AZD1222 (ChAdOx1 nCoV-19) in healthy adults. For TCRbeta chain sequencing, PBMC samples were collected from trial participants at day 0 and at day 28 after the second dose. Results and caveats for the whole study, not just this receptor: A significant rise in spike-specific TCR breadth and depth was observed after two AZD1222 doses relative to day 0 and relative to MenACWY recipients. The whole spike protein was spanned by vaccine-associated CD4 TCRs, and dominant responses were seen in regions 160-218 and 743-854. Reportedly, close to half of the unique spike-specific TCRs recognized epitopes lying outside the regions that are mutated in the B.1.351 and B.1.1.7 variants. Conclusions about previously exposed vaccinees were limited because only a handful of AZD1222 recipients were SARS-CoV-2 seropositive at baseline. In the small 56-69-year group, the increase in depth fell short of significance, most likely because of low power. Most participants were white British and females outnumbered males, and the authors suggested that clonal diversity may have been underestimated. Because no day 14 peak-response samples were available, the repertoires could be characterized only after the peak T cell response.

The CDR3 regions of human TCRbeta chains were analyzed by immunosequencing. On the study's bioinformatics: TCRs in the repertoires were matched against a reference library of SARS-CoV-2-specific TCRs that had been generated with the MIRA antigen-specificity platform. Breadth meant the fraction of unique TCRs that were SARS-CoV-2-associated, whereas depth meant the fraction of total T cells that were SARS-CoV-2-associated. Using the MIRA data, each spike-specific TCR was mapped to the spike region that the TCR reacts to and placed in a CD4 or CD8 class. Log10-transformed breadth and depth values were compared by one-way ANOVA with Sidak's multiple comparisons tests. Entries here come from immuneACCESS through TCRdb and include only in-frame sequences with V and J called. Some clones fail to appear in such tables; in the studies checked, an unresolved V gene covers under half of the shortfall, and the cause of the remainder is unknown. The D gene and trimming were derived from the DNA, and the V and J assignments and clone size from that table. Recorded for this sample are more than 110,000 clones; 88% of them occurred a single time. Of the sample, 2.5% to 3.5% falls within the top ten clones.

CDR1 SGHRS and CDR2 YFSETQ were looked up in the germline V gene. The CDR3 covers 14 residues, taking in both the cysteine and the phenylalanine. Only CDR3 DNA is held: 42 bases, read in frame from base 1. V was cut back by 5 bases and J by 4 bases, leaving a gap of 13 bases between them. The TCR was taken from an adult who received the AZD1222 COVID-19 vaccine. Source: peripheral blood, taken 28 days after the second AZD1222 dose. This chain is built from TRBV5-1 and TRBJ1-3; TRBD1 is a weak D gene call, 5 bases matching. The bases read TGCGCCAGCAGGAGAGGGGAGGGCGGAAACACCATATATTTT. It codes for CASRRGEGGNTIYF.